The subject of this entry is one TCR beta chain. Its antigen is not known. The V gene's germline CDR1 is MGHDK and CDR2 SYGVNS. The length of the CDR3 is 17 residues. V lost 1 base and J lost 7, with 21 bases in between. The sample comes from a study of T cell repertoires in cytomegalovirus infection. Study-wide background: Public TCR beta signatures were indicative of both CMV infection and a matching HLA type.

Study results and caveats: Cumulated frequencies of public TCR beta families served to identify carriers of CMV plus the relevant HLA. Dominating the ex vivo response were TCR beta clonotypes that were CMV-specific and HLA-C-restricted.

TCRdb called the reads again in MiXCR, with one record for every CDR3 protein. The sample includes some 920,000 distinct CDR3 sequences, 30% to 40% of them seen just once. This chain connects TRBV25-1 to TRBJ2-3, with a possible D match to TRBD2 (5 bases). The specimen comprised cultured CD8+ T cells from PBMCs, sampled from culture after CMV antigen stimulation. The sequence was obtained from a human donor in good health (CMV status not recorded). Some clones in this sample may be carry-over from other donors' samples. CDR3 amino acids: CASSEWLDDGESYTQYF. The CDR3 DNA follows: TGTGCCAGCAGTGAATGGTTAGATGACGGGGAGTCGTATACGCAGTATTTT. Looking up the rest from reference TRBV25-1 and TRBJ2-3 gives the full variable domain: EADIYQTPRYLVIGTGKKITLECSQTMGHDKMYWYQQDPGMELHLIHYSYGVNSTEKGDLSSESTVSRIRTEHFPLTLESARPSHTSQYLCASSEWLDDGESYTQYFGPGTRLTVL.